This T cell receptor beta chain was documented in a study of cytomegalovirus exposure and HLA in healthy donors. The study's findings and limits: As was reported, the HLA-A and HLA-B alleles of most subjects were accurately predicted from TCR beta sequences. A classifier reportedly called cytomegalovirus status with high sensitivity and specificity.

On this clone: Its specificity is unknown.

CDR1 is MNHEY, CDR2 SMNVEV, per germline (reference sequence). Trimming left V 8 bases short and J 4 bases short, with 12 bases between. The CDR3 extends over 13 amino acids. Researchers ran the PCR with 60 Vbeta and 13 Jbeta primers. Profiling relied on immunoSEQ multiplex PCR, and the TCRdb table lists in-frame clones only, not all of them. The repertoire holds roughly 180,000 clones, around 80% seen once, with approximately 6.8% in the top ten. The genes are TRBV27 and TRBJ2-1, with a possible D match to TRBD1 (6 bases). The sequencing input was PBMCs. This TCR was sampled from a man aged 25-45 years in good health and CMV-seropositive. CDR3 in DNA: TGTGCCAGCGTTAAAAGGGGGTACAATGAGCAGTTCTTC. It yields the protein CASVKRGYNEQFF.